This TCR beta chain appears in the sequencing data of a study of breast tumors, draining lymph nodes, adjacent tissues. Breast cancer patients provided tissue from their axillary draining lymph nodes. This clonotype showed up many times. Antigen: not known. J gave up 4 bases and V 4 bases, and 9 bases lay outside the gene matches. This CDR3 has 15 residues. CDR1 is SGDLS, CDR2 YYNGEE, per germline. TCRdb re-derived calls from the multiplex PCR reads in MiXCR, one entry per CDR3 protein. The repertoire includes around 230,000 distinct CDR3 sequences, 30% to 35% of them detected once, and roughly 3.5% sits in the top ten. Whole-study results and caveats: That most tumor T cells come from lymph nodes remained unproven. Compared with basal-like, luminal-like tumors shared significantly more repertoire with nontumor tissue. Findings are consistent with lymph node origin and intratumoral expansion of most tumor T cells. Compared with lymph nodes, tumors were less diverse; compared with nontumor tissue, more.

This receptor was taken from a female donor with breast cancer. Some clones in this sample may be carry-over from other donors' samples. Sequencing was performed on axillary lymph node tissue. The chain links TRBV9 to TRBJ2-5; 8 nucleotides match TRBD2. CDR3 sequence (DNA): TGTGCCAGCAGCTATACCTCCGGGGGGGGAGAGACCCAGTACTTC. This translates into CASSYTSGGGETQYF. Full variable domain (outside the CDR3, taken from reference TRBV9 and TRBJ2-5): DSGVTQTPKHLITATGQRVTLRCSPRSGDLSVYWYQQSLDQGLQFLIQYYNGEERAKGNILERFSAQQFPDLHSELNLSSLELGDSALYFCASSYTSGGGETQYFGPGTRLLVL.